This entry describes one T cell receptor beta chain. CDR1 LGHDT and CDR2 YNNKEL come from the germline V gene (reference sequence). The ends were cut back, 2 bases at V and 5 bases at J, with 15 bases in the middle. This CDR3 spans 16 amino acids. The data were obtained in a study of T cell responses to AZD1222 COVID-19 vaccine. TCRdb's table, derived via immunoSEQ multiplex PCR, lists solely in-frame clones and lacks some. The table shows roughly 55,000 clones, with about 85% occurring only once. The sequencing used peripheral blood, collected on day 0 of AZD1222 vaccination. The J gene is TRBJ1-4, the V gene TRBV3-1 (or the pseudogene TRBV3-2), with D maybe TRBD1 (6 bases). The TCR originated in an adult in good health. DNA for the CDR3: TGTGCCAGCAGCCAAAGCGGGGGCGCGGCCAATGAAAAACTGTTTTTT. It specifies CASSQSGGAANEKLFF.